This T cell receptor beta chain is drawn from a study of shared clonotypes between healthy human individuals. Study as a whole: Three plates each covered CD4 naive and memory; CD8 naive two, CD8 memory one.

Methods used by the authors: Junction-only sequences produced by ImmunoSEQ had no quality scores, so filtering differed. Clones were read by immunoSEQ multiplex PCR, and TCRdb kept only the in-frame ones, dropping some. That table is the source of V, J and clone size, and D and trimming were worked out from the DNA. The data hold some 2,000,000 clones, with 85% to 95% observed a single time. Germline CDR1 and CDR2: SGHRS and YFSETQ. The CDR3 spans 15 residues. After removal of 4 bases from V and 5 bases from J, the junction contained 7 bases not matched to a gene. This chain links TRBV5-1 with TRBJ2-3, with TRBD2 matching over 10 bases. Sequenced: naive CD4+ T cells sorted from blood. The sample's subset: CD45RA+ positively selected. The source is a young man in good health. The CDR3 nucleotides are TGCGCCAGCAGCCAAAGCGGGAGGGCCGGAGATACGCAGTATTTT. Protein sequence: CASSQSGRAGDTQYF.